A single sample gave rise to the 11 T cell receptor beta chains below, sequenced in a study of immune reconstitution after stem cell transplant in scleroderma. TCRdb itself ran the RT-PCR reads through MiXCR, one entry per CDR3 protein. The sample shows roughly 2,000 distinct CDR3 sequences, approximately 15% of them seen only once. Sampling was performed before or after autologous hematopoietic stem cell transplantation (not recorded which). All receptors come from a female donor with systemic sclerosis.

This clonotype was seen many times. The V gene is TRBV5-1, the J gene TRBJ2-3; 7 bases align to TRBD1. Germline loops: CDR1 SGHRS, CDR2 YFSETQ. The V and J ends lost 3 bases and 2 bases, in that order; junction bases with no gene match: 9. The CDR3 sequence is 16 residues long. CDR3 residues: CASSSQGYRITDTQYF. The DNA of the CDR3 is TGCGCCAGCAGCTCACAGGGGTACCGAATCACAGATACGCAGTATTTT.

In its sample, this clonotype was seen a few times. V and J are TRBV6-2 or TRBV6-3 and TRBJ2-2, with TRBD1 matching 8 bases. There are 16 residues in the CDR3. V lost 5 bases and J lost 7; bases outside the gene matches: 12. CDR1 and CDR2 from the germline V gene are MNHEY and SVGEGT. The CDR3 bases are TGTGCCAGCAGTCCAATCGGACAGGGCCTCGACGGGGAGCTGTTTTTT. Translating gives CASSPIGQGLDGELFF.

This clonotype was picked up many times. The J gene is TRBJ2-2, the V gene TRBV20-1, with TRBD2 matching over 10 bases. Germline V CDR1 and CDR2: DFQATT, SNEGSKA (reference sequence). The ends lost 7 bases at V and 6 bases at J; junction bases unmatched: 8. The length of the CDR3 is 14 residues. As DNA, the CDR3 is TGCAGTGTCCTAGCGGGGGCCGGAGCCGGGGAGCTGTTTTTT. Amino acids: CSVLAGAGAGELFF.

This clonotype is labeled medium-sized (0.01 to 0.1%). V is TRBV5-1 and J is TRBJ1-3, with D possibly matching TRBD1 (5 bases). Germline CDR1 SGHRS, CDR2 YFSETQ. The CDR3 is made up of 14 amino acids. V was pared by 5 bases and J by 0 bases, with 9 bases between. The CDR3 DNA reads as TGCGCCAGCAGACGGGACGTCTCTGGAAACACCATATATTTT. It encodes CASRRDVSGNTIYF.

The chain is built from TRBV10-1 and TRBJ2-5, with D unclear. V lost 3 bases, J lost 4 bases, and 3 bases lay in between. Germline V gene data show CDR1 as WNHNN and CDR2 as SYGVQD (reference sequence). The CDR3 consists of 11 residues. In nucleotides, the CDR3 is TGCGCCAGCAGTGATTCAGAGACCCAGTACTTC. It specifies CASSDSETQYF.

The chain has TRBV20-1 and TRBJ1-3; D is possibly TRBD1 (5 bases). The CDR3 totals 14 residues. Germline V lookup: CDR1 DFQATT, CDR2 SNEGSKA (reference sequence). Trimming removed 4 bases at V and 2 bases at J, with 12 bases between. Written as DNA, the CDR3 is TGCAGTGCTAACCGGCCGGGGCCTGGAAACACCATATATTTT. Encoded protein: CSANRPGPGNTIYF.

This clonotype ranks as medium-sized. CDR3 amino acids: CSARDPRNTEAFF. CDR3 sequence (DNA): TGCAGTGCTAGAGATCCCCGGAACACTGAAGCTTTCTTT. The chain uses TRBV20-1 and TRBJ1-1, with D uncertain. The V gene lost 0 bases and the J gene lost 1 base, with 6 bases spanning the gap. This CDR3 is 13 amino acids long. Germline V CDR1 and CDR2: DFQATT, SNEGSKA (reference sequence).

This clonotype has a handful of counts. The V gene is TRBV19, the J gene TRBJ2-3, with TRBD2 as a possible D gene (6 bases). V was shortened by 3 bases and J by 4 bases, with 11 bases between the two germline ends. The germline V gene encodes CDR1 LNHDA and CDR2 SQIVND (reference sequence). CDR3 size: 14 residues. The CDR3 region is CASSISRGSDTQYF. In nucleotides, the CDR3 is TGTGCCAGTAGTATTTCGCGGGGCTCAGATACGCAGTATTTT. Looking up the rest from reference TRBV19 and TRBJ2-3 gives the full variable domain: DGGITQSPKYLFRKEGQNVTLSCEQNLNHDAMYWYRQDPGQGLRLIYYSQIVNDFQKGDIAEGYSVSREKKESFPLTVTSAQKNPTAFYLCASSISRGSDTQYFGPGTRLTVL.

By sample share, this clonotype is medium-sized. This chain links TRBV7-6 with TRBJ2-3; D may correspond to TRBD1 or TRBD2 (6 bases each). The V gene lost 2 bases and the J gene lost 4 bases, with 16 bases spanning the gap. The CDR3 extends over 16 amino acids. CDR1 and CDR2 (germline): SGHVS, FNYEAQ. The CDR3 reads CASSLPSRGASDTQYF. The CDR3 region has the DNA TGTGCCAGCAGCTTACCCTCGAGGGGGGCATCAGATACGCAGTATTTT.

V gene TRBV7-2 combines with J gene TRBJ2-3; D is ambiguous. The CDR3 loop spans 15 amino acids. V was pared by 6 bases and J by 1 base, with 14 bases between. Germline V lookup: CDR1 SGHTA, CDR2 FQGNSA. CDR3 loop: CASSTPLRRTDTQYF. DNA of the CDR3: TGTGCCAGCAGTACACCTTTACGACGCACAGATACGCAGTATTTT.

The chain joins TRBV2 to TRBJ1-2, with no clear D. CDR1 and CDR2 (germline): SNHLY, FYNNEI. The CDR3 is 14 residues long. The V gene lost 3 bases and the J gene lost 5 bases, with 13 bases spanning the gap. CDR3 residues: CASSESWLGYGYTF. CDR3 in DNA: TGTGCCAGCAGTGAGAGTTGGTTAGGGTATGGCTACACCTTC.